This T cell receptor (beta chain) originates from a study of cytomegalovirus exposure and HLA in healthy donors. Worth noting for this clone: Antigen specificity is unknown.

In germline, CDR1 is MNHEY, CDR2 SVGAGI. This CDR3 has 15 residues. V lost 7 bases, J lost 2 bases, and 17 bases lay in between. Amplification used 60 Vbeta primers and 13 Jbeta primers. This table comes from immunoSEQ multiplex PCR, and its TCRdb copy is limited to in-frame clones, with some not included. The sample lists around 200,000 clones, approximately 85% occurring once. Findings of the study overall: Later analysis identified a missense DCLRE1C variant that was linked to TCR beta V- and J-gene trimming.

This sequence was found in a woman aged 45-59 years in good health and CMV-seronegative. V is TRBV6-5 and J is TRBJ1-1; D might be TRBD1 (6 bases). The material sequenced was PBMCs. The CDR3 loop is CASTPPTGRNTEAFF. The DNA of the CDR3 is TGTGCCAGCACTCCTCCCACAGGGCGCAACACTGAAGCTTTCTTT.